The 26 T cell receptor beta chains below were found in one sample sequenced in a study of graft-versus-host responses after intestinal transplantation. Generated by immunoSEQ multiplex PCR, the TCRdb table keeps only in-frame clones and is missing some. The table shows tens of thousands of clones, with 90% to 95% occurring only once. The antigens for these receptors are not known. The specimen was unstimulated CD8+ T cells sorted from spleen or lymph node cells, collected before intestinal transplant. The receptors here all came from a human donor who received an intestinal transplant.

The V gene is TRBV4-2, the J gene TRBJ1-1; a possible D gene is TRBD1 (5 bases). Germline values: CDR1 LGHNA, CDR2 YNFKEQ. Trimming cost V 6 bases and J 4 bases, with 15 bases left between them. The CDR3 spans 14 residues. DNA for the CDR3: TGTGCCAGCAGGCGACAGCGATCGAGCACTGAAGCTTTCTTT. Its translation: CASRRQRSSTEAFF.

CDR3 loop: CASSLGISDRSYEQYF. CDR3 sequence (DNA): TGTGCCAGCAGCTTAGGTATTAGTGATCGCTCCTACGAGCAGTACTTC. J is TRBJ2-7 and V is TRBV7-9; D not certain. This CDR3 is 16 amino acids long. Trimming pared 1 base from V and 0 bases from J, leaving 13 bases between. Looked up from germline, CDR1 is SEHNR and CDR2 is FQNEAQ (reference sequence).

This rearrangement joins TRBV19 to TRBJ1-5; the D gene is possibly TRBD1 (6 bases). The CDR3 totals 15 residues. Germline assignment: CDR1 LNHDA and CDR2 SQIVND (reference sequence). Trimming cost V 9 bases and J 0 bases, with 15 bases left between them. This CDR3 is CASHSQGVSNQPQHF. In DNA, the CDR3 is TGTGCCAGCCATTCACAGGGCGTTAGCAATCAGCCCCAGCATTTT.

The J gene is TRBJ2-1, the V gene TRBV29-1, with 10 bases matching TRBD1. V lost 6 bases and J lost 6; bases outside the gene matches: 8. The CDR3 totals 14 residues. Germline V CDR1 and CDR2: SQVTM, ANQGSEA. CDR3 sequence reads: CSVAGTGEPNEQFF. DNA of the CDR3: TGCAGCGTCGCCGGGACAGGGGAGCCCAATGAGCAGTTCTTC.

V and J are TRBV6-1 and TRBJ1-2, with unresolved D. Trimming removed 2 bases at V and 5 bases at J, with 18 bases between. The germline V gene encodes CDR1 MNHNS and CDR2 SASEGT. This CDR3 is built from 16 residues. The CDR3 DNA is TGTGCCAGCAGTGAAAGATGGACCTCAACGGGATATGGCTACACCTTC. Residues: CASSERWTSTGYGYTF.

The CDR3 DNA reads as TGTGCCAGCTCACCACAGGACACCTCCTACAATGAGCAGTTCTTC. This translates into CASSPQDTSYNEQFF. The chain is built from TRBV18 and TRBJ2-1; D is perhaps TRBD1 (5 bases). V gave up 1 base and J gave up 0 bases, with 7 bases separating them. This CDR3 comprises 15 residues. Per germline, CDR1 KGHSH and CDR2 LQKENI. Looking up the rest from reference TRBV18 and TRBJ2-1 gives the full variable domain: NAGVMQNPRHLVRRRGQEARLRCSPMKGHSHVYWYRQLPEEGLKFMVYLQKENIIDESGMPKERFSAEFPKEGPSILRIQQVVRGDSAAYFCASSPQDTSYNEQFFGPGTRLTVL.

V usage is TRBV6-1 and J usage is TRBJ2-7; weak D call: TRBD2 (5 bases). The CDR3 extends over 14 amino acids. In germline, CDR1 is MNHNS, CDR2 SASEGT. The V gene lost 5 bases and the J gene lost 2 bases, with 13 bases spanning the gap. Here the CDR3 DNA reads TGTGCCAGCAGTTCCATAAGCGGACCCTACGAGCAGTACTTC. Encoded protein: CASSSISGPYEQYF.

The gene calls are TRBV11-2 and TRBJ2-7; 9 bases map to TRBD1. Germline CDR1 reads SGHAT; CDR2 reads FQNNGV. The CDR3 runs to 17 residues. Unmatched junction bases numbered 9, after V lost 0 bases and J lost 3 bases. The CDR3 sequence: CASSLESGQGFYYEQYF. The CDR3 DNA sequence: TGTGCCAGCAGCTTAGAATCCGGACAGGGGTTCTACTACGAGCAGTACTTC. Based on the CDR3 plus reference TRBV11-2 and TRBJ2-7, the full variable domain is EAGVAQSPRYKIIEKRQSVAFWCNPISGHATLYWYQQILGQGPKLLIQFQNNGVVDDSQLPKDRFSAERLKGVDSTLKIQPAKLEDSAVYLCASSLESGQGFYYEQYFGPGTRLTVT.

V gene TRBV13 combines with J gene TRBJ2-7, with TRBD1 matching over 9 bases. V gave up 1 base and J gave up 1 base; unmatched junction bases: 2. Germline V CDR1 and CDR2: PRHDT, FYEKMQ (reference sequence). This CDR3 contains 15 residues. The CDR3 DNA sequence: TGTGCCAGCAGCTTAGAAGGGACAGGGTCCTACGAGCAGTACTTC. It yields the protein CASSLEGTGSYEQYF.

The CDR3 loop reads CASSSPFRDSIPYEQYF. CDR3 coding DNA: TGTGCCAGCAGTTCACCCTTCCGGGACAGTATTCCCTACGAGCAGTACTTC. The genes are TRBV28 and TRBJ2-7; 7 bases fit TRBD1. V gave up 4 bases and J gave up 2 bases; unmatched junction bases: 14. The germline V gene encodes CDR1 MDHEN and CDR2 SYDVKM. This CDR3 contains 17 residues.

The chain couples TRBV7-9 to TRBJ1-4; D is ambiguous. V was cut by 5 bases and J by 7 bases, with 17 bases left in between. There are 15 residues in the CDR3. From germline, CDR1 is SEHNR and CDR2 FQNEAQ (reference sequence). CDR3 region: CASSHAQIEGEKLFF. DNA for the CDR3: TGTGCCAGCAGCCACGCACAGATTGAGGGTGAAAAACTGTTTTTT.

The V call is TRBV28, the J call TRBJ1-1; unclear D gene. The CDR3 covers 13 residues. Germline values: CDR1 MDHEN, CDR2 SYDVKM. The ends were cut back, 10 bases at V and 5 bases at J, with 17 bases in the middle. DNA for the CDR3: TGTGCCACCACACAAGGAGTCAGGACTGAAGCTTTCTTT. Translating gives CATTQGVRTEAFF. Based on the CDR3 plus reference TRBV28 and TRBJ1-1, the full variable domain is DVKVTQSSRYLVKRTGEKVFLECVQDMDHENMFWYRQDPGLGLRLIYFSYDVKMKEKGDIPEGYSVSREKKERFSLILESASTNQTSMYLCATTQGVRTEAFFGQGTRLTVV.

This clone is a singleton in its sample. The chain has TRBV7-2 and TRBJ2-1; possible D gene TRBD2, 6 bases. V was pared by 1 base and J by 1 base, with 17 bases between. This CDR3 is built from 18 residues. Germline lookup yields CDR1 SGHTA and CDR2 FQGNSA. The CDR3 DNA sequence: TGTGCCAGCAGCTTAGGGGGACTGCGGTACAAATCCTACAATGAGCAGTTCTTC. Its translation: CASSLGGLRYKSYNEQFF. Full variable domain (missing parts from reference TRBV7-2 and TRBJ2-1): GAGVSQSPSNKVTEKGKDVELRCDPISGHTALYWYRQSLGQGLEFLIYFQGNSAPDKSGLPSDRFSAERTGGSVSTLTIQRTQQEDSAVYLCASSLGGLRYKSYNEQFFGPGTRLTVL.

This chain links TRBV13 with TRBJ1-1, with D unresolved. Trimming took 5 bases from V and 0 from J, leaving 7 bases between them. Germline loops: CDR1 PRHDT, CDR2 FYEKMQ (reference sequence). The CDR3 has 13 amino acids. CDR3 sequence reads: CASSPPLNTEAFF. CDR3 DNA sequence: TGTGCCAGCAGCCCCCCCCTGAACACTGAAGCTTTCTTT.

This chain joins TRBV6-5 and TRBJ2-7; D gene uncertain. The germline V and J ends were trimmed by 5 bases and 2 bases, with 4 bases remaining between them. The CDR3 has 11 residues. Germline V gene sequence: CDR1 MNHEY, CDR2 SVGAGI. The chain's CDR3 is CASSGAYEQYF. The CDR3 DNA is TGTGCCAGCAGTGGGGCCTACGAGCAGTACTTC.

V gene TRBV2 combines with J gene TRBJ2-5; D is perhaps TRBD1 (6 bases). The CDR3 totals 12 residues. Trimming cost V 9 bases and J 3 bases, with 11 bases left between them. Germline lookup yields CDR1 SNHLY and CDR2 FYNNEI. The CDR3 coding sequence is TGTGCCAGTGGGCGGACAGAAGAGACCCAGTACTTC. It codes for CASGRTEETQYF.

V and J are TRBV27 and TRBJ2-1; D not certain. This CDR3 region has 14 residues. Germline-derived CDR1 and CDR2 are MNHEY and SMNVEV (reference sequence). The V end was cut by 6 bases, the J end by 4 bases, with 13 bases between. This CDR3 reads CASSLGLPYNEQFF. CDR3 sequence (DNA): TGTGCCAGCAGCCTCGGCCTACCATACAATGAGCAGTTCTTC.

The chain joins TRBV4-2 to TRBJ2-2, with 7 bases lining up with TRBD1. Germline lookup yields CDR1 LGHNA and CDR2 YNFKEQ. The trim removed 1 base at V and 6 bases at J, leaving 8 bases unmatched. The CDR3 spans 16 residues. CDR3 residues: CASSQGPPQGAGELFF. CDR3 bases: TGTGCCAGCAGCCAAGGCCCACCCCAGGGGGCCGGGGAGCTGTTTTTT.

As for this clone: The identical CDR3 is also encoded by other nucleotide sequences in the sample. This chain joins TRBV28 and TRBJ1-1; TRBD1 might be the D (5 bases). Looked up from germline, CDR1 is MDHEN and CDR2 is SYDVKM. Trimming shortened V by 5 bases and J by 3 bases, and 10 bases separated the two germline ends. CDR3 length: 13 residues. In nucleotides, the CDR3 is TGTGCCAGCAGTCCACGGGGGTACACTGAAGCTTTCTTT. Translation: CASSPRGYTEAFF.

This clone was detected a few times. In nucleotides, the CDR3 is TGTGCCAGCAGTTACCTGGCGGAGGGGCCCAATGAGCAGTTCTTC. It specifies CASSYLAEGPNEQFF. The chain combines TRBV6-5 with TRBJ2-1; tentative D call: TRBD2 (6 bases). The germline CDR1 and CDR2 sequences are MNHEY and SVGAGI. Trimming pared 2 bases from V and 6 bases from J, leaving 14 bases between. The CDR3 contains 15 residues.

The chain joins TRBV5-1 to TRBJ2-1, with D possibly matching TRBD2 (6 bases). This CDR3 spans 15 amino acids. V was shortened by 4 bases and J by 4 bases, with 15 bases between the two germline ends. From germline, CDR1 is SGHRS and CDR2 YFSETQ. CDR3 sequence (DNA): TGCGCCAGCAGCACGACTAGTATATCTTACAATGAGCAGTTCTTC. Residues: CASSTTSISYNEQFF.

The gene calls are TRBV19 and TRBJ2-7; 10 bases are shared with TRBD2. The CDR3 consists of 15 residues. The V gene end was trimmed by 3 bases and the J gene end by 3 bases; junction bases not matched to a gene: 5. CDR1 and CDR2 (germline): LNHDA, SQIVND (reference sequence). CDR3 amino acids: CASSIPSGSLYEQYF. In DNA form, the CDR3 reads TGTGCCAGTAGTATCCCTAGCGGGAGTCTCTACGAGCAGTACTTC. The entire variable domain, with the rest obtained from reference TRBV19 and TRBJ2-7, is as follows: DGGITQSPKYLFRKEGQNVTLSCEQNLNHDAMYWYRQDPGQGLRLIYYSQIVNDFQKGDIAEGYSVSREKKESFPLTVTSAQKNPTAFYLCASSIPSGSLYEQYFGPGTRLTVT.

The CDR3 bases are TGTGCCAGCAGCGTCGGGACTAGCGATAAATACGAGCAGTACTTC. Translated, it gives CASSVGTSDKYEQYF. This rearrangement joins TRBV9 to TRBJ2-7, with TRBD2 matching 10 bases. The germline gives CDR1 SGDLS, CDR2 YYNGEE. With 2 bases clipped from V and 4 bases from J, the junction kept 6 bases outside the gene matches. CDR3 length: 15 amino acids. Based on the CDR3 plus reference TRBV9 and TRBJ2-7, the full variable domain is DSGVTQTPKHLITATGQRVTLRCSPRSGDLSVYWYQQSLDQGLQFLIQYYNGEERAKGNILERFSAQQFPDLHSELNLSSLELGDSALYFCASSVGTSDKYEQYFGPGTRLTVT.

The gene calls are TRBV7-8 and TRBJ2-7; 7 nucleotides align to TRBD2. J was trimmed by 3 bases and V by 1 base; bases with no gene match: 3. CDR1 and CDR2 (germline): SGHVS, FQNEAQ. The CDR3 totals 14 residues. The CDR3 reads CASSLEASGYEQYF. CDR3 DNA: TGTGCCAGCAGCTTAGAGGCTAGCGGCTACGAGCAGTACTTC. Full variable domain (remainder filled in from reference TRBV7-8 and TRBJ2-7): GAGVSQSPRYKVAKRGQDVALRCDPISGHVSLFWYQQALGQGPEFLTYFQNEAQLDKSGLPSDRFFAERPEGSVSTLKIQRTQQEDSAVYLCASSLEASGYEQYFGPGTRLTVT.

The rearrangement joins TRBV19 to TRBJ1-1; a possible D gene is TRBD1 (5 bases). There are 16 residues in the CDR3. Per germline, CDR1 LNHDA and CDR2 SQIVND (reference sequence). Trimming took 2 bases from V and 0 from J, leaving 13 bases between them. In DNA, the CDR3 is TGTGCCAGTAGTATAAGAGGGGAAGGCCTGAACACTGAAGCTTTCTTT. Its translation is CASSIRGEGLNTEAFF.

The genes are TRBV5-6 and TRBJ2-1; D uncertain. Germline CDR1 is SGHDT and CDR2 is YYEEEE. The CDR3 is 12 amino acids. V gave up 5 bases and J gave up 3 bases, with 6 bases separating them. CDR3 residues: CASSFNYNEQFF. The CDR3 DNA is TGTGCCAGCAGTTTCAACTACAATGAGCAGTTCTTC. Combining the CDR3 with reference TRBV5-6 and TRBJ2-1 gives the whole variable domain DAGVTQSPTHLIKTRGQQVTLRCSPKSGHDTVSWYQQALGQGPQFIFQYYEEEERQRGNFPDRFSGHQFPNYSSELNVNALLLGDSALYLCASSFNYNEQFFGPGTRLTVL.